This is a list of T cell receptor beta chains from one sample in a study of preoperative IRX-2 immunotherapy in early breast cancer. Libraries were prepared by immunoSEQ multiplex PCR; TCRdb keeps only in-frame clonotypes and omits some of them. The sample lists fewer than 30,000 clones; around 90% were seen once. Sample acquisition took place from a patient treated with IRX-2 immunotherapy. The receptors derive from a human donor with breast cancer. The CDR3 runs from the conserved cysteine through the conserved F or W. The D gene is left open where the match is weak. Some rows mark clone size as missing; the rest say once, few, many or name a class of expanded clone.

J gene | D gene | V gene | clone size | CDR3 protein | CDR3 DNA
TRBJ2-2 | . | TRBV27 | . | CASRTSLTGELFF | TGTGCCAGCAGGACTAGTCTTACCGGGGAGCTGTTTTTT
TRBJ2-1 | TRBD2 | TRBV7-9 | . | CASSSTPLKRGPSYNEQFF | TGTGCCAGCAGCTCTACCCCGCTCAAGCGGGGCCCCTCCTACAATGAGCAGTTCTTC
TRBJ2-5 | TRBD2 | TRBV5-4 | . | CASRKGLAEETQYF | TGTGCCAGCAGGAAGGGACTAGCGGAAGAGACCCAGTACTTC
TRBJ2-1 | . | TRBV25-1 | . | CASSESAFGGEQFF | TGTGCCAGCAGTGAATCGGCATTTGGGGGTGAGCAGTTCTTC
TRBJ1-1 | . | TRBV10-2 | few | CASKRAEDKGDTEAFF | TGCGCCAGCAAGCGGGCAGAGGACAAGGGGGACACTGAAGCTTTCTTT
TRBJ2-5 | . | TRBV9 | . | CASSLRPGPQETQYF | TGTGCCAGCAGCCTCAGACCAGGTCCACAAGAGACCCAGTACTTC
TRBJ2-7 | . | TRBV12-5 | . | CASRVAGEQYF | TGTGCTTCCCGGGTAGCAGGCGAGCAGTACTTC
TRBJ1-1 | TRBD1 | TRBV6-6 | . | CASRVDRGGTEAFF | TGTGCCAGCAGAGTGGACAGGGGTGGAACTGAAGCTTTCTTT
TRBJ2-2 | . | TRBV2 | . | CASSDVGGDTGELFF | TGTGCCAGCAGTGACGTCGGGGGAGACACCGGGGAGCTGTTTTTT
TRBJ2-6 | . | TRBV18 | . | CASSPPSRASSSGANVLTF | TGTGCCAGCTCACCACCTTCGAGGGCTTCAAGCTCTGGGGCCAACGTCCTGACTTTC
TRBJ2-3 | TRBD1 | TRBV6-4 | . | CAKGGQGGRTDTQYF | TGTGCCAAAGGGGGACAGGGGGGTCGCACAGATACGCAGTATTTT
TRBJ2-7 | TRBD1 | TRBV19 | few | CASSISEGGVFEQYF | TGTGCCAGTAGTATTAGCGAAGGGGGCGTTTTCGAGCAGTACTTC
TRBJ2-1 | TRBD2 | TRBV29-1 | . | CSVGGGLAGSSYNEQFF | TGCAGCGTTGGTGGAGGACTAGCGGGCTCATCCTACAATGAGCAGTTCTTC
TRBJ2-7 | . | TRBV11-1 | . | CASSLRLQGEQYF | TGTGCCAGCAGCTTACGACTACAAGGCGAGCAGTACTTC
TRBJ2-1 | TRBD2 | TRBV29-1 | . | CSVATSGSLDEQFF | TGCAGCGTTGCTACTAGCGGGAGTCTGGATGAGCAGTTCTTC
TRBJ2-7 | TRBD1 | TRBV7-2 | . | CASSLLPGQGTYEQYF | TGTGCCAGCAGCCTCCTACCGGGACAGGGCACCTACGAGCAGTACTTC